This T cell receptor beta chain comes out of a study of blood T cell repertoires in COVID-19. V was pared by 0 bases and J by 8 bases, with 11 bases between. The CDR3 covers 13 residues. Germline CDR1 SGHKS, CDR2 YYEKEE (reference sequence). The protocol was immunoSEQ multiplex PCR, while the TCRdb copy is restricted to in-frame clones and leaves out a portion. The table includes tens of thousands of clones, about four fifths detected once. The origin of this receptor is a human donor in a cohort sampled during active COVID-19. Material for sequencing was peripheral blood. This chain links TRBV5-5 with TRBJ1-1, with D unresolved. CDR3 in DNA: TGTGCCAGCAGCTTGGTTGTCGCGAGCGAAGCTTTCTTT. As protein: CASSLVVASEAFF.